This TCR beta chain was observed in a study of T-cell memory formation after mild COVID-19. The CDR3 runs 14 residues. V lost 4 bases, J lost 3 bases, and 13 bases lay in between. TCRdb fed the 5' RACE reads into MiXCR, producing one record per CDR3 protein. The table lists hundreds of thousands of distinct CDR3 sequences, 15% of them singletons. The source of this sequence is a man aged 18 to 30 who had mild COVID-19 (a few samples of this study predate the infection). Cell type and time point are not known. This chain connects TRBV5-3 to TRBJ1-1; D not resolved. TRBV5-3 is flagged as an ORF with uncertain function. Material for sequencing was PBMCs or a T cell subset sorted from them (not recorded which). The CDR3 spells CARSRDRGYTEAFF. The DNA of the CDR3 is TGTGCCAGAAGCCGAGACCGAGGGTACACTGAAGCTTTCTTT.